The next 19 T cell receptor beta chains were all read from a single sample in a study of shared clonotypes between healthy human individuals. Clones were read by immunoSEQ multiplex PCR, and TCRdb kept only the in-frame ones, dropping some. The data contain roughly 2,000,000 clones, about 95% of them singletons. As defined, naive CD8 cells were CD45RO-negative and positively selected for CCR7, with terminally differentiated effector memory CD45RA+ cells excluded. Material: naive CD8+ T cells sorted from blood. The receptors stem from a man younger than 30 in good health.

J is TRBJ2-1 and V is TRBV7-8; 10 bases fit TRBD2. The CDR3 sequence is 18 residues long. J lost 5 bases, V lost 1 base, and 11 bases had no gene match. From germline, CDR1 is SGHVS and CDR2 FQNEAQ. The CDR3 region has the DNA TGTGCCAGCAGCTTAGGAGGGGGCCTAGCGGGAGTGGACAATGAGCAGTTCTTC. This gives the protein CASSLGGGLAGVDNEQFF.

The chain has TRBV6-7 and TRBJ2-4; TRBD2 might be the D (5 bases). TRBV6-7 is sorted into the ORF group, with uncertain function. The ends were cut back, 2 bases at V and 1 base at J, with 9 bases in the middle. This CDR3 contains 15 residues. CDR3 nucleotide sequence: TGTGCCAGCAGTTACCCGGGGATCGCCAAAAACATTCAGTACTTC. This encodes CASSYPGIAKNIQYF.

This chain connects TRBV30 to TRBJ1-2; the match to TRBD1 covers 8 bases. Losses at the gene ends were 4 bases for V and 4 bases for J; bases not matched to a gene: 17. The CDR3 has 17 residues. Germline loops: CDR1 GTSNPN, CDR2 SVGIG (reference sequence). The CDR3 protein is CAWTRGQGRLKPYGYTF. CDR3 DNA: TGTGCCTGGACCCGTGGACAGGGTCGCTTAAAACCCTATGGCTACACCTTC.

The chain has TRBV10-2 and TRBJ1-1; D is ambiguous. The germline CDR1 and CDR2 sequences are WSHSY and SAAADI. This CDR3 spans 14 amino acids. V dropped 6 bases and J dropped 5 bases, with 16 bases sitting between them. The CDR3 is CASRGPTGLTEAFF. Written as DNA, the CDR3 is TGCGCCAGCAGAGGGCCAACGGGCTTGACTGAAGCTTTCTTT.

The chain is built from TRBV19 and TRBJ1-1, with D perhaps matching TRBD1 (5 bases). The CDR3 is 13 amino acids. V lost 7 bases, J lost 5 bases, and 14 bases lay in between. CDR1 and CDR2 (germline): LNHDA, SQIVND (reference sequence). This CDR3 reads CASTTGGETEAFF. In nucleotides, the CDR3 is TGTGCCAGTACTACGGGAGGGGAAACTGAAGCTTTCTTT.

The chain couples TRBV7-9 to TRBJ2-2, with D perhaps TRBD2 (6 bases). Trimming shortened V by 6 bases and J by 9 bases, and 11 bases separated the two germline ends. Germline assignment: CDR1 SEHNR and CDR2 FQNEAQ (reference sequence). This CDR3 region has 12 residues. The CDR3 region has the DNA TGTGCCAGCAGAGTCACTAGCCGGGAGCTGTTTTTT. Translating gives CASRVTSRELFF.

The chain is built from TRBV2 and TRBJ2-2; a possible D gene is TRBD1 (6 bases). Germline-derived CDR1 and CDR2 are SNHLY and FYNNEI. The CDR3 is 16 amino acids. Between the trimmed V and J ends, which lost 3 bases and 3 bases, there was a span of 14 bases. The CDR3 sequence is CASSDATGKYTGELFF. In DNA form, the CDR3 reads TGTGCCAGCAGTGACGCGACAGGAAAGTACACCGGGGAGCTGTTTTTT. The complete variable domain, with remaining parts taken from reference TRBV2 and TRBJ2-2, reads EPEVTQTPSHQVTQMGQEVILRCVPISNHLYFYWYRQILGQKVEFLVSFYNNEISEKSEIFDDQFSVERPDGSNFTLKIRSTKLEDSAMYFCASSDATGKYTGELFFGEGSRLTVL.

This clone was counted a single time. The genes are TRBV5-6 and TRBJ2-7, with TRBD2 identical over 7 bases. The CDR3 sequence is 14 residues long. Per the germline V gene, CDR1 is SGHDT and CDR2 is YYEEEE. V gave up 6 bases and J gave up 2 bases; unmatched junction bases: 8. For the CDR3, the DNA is TGTGCCAGCACTGCTAGCGGTGCTACCTACGAGCAGTACTTC. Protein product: CASTASGATYEQYF.

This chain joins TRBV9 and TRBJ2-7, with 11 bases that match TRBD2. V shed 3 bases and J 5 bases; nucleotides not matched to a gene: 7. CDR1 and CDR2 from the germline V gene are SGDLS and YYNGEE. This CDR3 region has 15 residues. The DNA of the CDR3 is TGTGCCAGCAGCGCCGGACTAGCGGGTAGCAACGAGCAGTACTTC. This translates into CASSAGLAGSNEQYF.

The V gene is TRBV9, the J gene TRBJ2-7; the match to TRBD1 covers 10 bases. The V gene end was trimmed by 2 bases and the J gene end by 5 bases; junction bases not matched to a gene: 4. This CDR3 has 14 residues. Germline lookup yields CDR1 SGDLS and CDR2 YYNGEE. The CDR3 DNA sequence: TGTGCCAGCAGCGTGGGTGGACAGGGGGACGAGCAGTACTTC. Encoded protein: CASSVGGQGDEQYF.

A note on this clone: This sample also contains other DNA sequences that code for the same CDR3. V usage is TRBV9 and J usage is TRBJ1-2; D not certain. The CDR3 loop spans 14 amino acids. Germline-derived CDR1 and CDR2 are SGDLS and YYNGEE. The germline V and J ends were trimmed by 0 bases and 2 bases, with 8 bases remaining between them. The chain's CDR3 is CASSVGPANYGYTF. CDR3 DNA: TGTGCCAGCAGCGTAGGCCCGGCGAACTATGGCTACACCTTC.

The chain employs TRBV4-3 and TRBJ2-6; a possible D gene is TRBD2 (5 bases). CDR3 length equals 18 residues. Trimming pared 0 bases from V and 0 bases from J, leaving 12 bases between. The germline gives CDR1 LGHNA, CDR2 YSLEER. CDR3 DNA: TGCGCCAGCAGCCAAGAGTTTGGGGAGACCTCTGGGGCCAACGTCCTGACTTTC. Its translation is CASSQEFGETSGANVLTF.

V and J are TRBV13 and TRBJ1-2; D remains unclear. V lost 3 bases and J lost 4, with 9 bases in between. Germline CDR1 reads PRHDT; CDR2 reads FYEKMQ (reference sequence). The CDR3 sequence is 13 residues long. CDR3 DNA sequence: TGTGCCAGCAGCTTGCGGGGTGGCTATGGCTACACCTTC. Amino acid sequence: CASSLRGGYGYTF.

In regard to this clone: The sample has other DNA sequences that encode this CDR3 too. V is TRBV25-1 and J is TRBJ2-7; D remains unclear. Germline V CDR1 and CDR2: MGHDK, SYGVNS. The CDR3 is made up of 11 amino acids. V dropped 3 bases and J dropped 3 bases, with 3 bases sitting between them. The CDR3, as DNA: TGTGCCAGCAGTGAGAACTACGAGCAGTACTTC. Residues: CASSENYEQYF.

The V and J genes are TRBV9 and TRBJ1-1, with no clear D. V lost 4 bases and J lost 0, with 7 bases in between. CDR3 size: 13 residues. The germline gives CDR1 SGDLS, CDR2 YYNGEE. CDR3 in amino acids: CASSSSVNTEAFF. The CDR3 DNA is TGTGCCAGCAGCTCGTCAGTGAACACTGAAGCTTTCTTT.

CDR3 amino acids: CAISGREGREYDEQYF. DNA for the CDR3: TGTGCCATCAGCGGGAGGGAGGGGCGGGAGTACGACGAGCAGTACTTC. V usage is TRBV10-3 and J usage is TRBJ2-7; 8 positions match TRBD2. The trim removed 6 bases at V and 5 bases at J, leaving 15 bases unmatched. Germline values: CDR1 ENHRY, CDR2 SYGVKD. The CDR3 sequence is 16 residues long.

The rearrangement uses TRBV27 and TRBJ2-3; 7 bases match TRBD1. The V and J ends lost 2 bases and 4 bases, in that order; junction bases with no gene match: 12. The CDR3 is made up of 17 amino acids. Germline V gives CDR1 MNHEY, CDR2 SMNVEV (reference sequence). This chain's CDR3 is CASSLIPTGTDADTQYF. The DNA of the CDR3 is TGTGCCAGCAGTTTAATCCCTACCGGGACAGACGCAGATACGCAGTATTTT.

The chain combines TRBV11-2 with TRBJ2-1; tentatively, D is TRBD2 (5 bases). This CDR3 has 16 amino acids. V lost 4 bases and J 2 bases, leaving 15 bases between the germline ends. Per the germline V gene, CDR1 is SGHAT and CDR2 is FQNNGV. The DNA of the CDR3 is TGTGCCAGCAGCTCACCCTCCGAGAGGGCCTACAATGAGCAGTTCTTC. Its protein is CASSSPSERAYNEQFF.

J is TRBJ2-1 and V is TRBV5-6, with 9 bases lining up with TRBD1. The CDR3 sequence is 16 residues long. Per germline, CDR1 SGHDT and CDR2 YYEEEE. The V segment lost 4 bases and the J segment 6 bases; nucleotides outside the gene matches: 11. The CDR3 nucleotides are TGTGCCAGCAGCCCTAGTCCCGGGACAGGGTTCAATGAGCAGTTCTTC. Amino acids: CASSPSPGTGFNEQFF.